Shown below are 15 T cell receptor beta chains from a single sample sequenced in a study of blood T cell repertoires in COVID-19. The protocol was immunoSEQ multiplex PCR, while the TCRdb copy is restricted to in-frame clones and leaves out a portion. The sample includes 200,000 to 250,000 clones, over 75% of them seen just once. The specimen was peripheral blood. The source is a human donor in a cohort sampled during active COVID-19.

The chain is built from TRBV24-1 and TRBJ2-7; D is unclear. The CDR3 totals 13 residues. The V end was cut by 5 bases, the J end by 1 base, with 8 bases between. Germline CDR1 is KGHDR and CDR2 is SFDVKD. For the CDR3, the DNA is TGTGCCACCAGTGGGCAGGCTTCCTACGAGCAGTACTTC. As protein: CATSGQASYEQYF.

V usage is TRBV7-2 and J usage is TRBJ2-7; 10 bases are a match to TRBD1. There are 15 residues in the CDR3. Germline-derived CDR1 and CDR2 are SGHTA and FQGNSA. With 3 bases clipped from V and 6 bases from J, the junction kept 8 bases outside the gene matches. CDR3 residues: CASSFAPDRGSEQYF. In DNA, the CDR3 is TGTGCCAGCAGCTTCGCCCCGGACAGGGGGAGCGAGCAGTACTTC.

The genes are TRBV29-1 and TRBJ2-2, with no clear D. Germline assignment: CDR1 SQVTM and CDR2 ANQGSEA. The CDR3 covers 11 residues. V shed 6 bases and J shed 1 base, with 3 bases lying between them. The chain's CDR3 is CSVRNTGELFF. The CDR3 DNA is TGCAGCGTGAGGAACACCGGGGAGCTGTTTTTT.

CDR3: CASSIDLVGSYEQYF. The CDR3 DNA reads as TGTGCCAGTAGTATAGATCTAGTAGGATCCTACGAGCAGTACTTC. This sequence joins TRBV19 and TRBJ2-7; no reliable D call. Germline CDR1 LNHDA, CDR2 SQIVND (reference sequence). This CDR3 comprises 15 residues. V dropped 0 bases and J dropped 1 base, with 10 bases sitting between them.

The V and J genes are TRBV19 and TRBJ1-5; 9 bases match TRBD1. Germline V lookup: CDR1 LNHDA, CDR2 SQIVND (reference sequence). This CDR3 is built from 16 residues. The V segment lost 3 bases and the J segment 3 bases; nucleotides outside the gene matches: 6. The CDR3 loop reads CASSIGTGGYNQPQHF. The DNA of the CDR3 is TGTGCCAGTAGTATCGGAACAGGGGGCTACAATCAGCCCCAGCATTTT.

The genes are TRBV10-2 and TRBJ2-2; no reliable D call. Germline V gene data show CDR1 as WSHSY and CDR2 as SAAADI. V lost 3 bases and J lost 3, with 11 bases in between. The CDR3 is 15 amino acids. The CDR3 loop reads CASSDRLADTGELFF. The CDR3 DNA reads TGCGCCAGCAGTGATCGGCTGGCGGACACCGGGGAGCTGTTTTTT.

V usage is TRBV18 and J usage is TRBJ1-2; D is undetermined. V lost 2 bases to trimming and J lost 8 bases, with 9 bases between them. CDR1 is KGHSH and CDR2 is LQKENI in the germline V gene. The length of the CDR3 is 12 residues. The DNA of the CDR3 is TGTGCCAGCTCACCAGCGCCTCCGGGCTACACCTTC. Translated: CASSPAPPGYTF.

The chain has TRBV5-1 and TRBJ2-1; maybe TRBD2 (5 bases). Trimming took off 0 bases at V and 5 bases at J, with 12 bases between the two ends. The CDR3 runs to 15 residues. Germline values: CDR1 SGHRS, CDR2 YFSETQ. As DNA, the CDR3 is TGCGCCAGCAGCTTGGCCGAGGGTGGGCACAATGAGCAGTTCTTC. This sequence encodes CASSLAEGGHNEQFF.

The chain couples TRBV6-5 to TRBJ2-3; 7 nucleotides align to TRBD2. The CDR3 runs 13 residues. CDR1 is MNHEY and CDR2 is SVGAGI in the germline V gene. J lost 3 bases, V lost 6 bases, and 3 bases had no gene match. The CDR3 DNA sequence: TGTGCCAGCAGCTGGGACTATACAGATACGCAGTATTTT. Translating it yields CASSWDYTDTQYF.

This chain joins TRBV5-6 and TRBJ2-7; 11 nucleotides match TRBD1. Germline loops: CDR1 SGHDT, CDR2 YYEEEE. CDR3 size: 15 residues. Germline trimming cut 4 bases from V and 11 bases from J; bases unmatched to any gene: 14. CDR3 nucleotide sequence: TGTGCCAGCAGCCTTCGTGGACAGGGGGCCCACGCCGAGTACTTC. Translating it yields CASSLRGQGAHAEYF.

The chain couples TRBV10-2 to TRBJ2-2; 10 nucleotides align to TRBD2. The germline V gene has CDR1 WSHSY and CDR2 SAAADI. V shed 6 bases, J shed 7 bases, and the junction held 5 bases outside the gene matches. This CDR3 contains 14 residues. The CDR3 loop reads CASRLAGAIGELFF. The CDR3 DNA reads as TGCGCCAGCAGGCTAGCGGGAGCTATCGGGGAGCTGTTTTTT.

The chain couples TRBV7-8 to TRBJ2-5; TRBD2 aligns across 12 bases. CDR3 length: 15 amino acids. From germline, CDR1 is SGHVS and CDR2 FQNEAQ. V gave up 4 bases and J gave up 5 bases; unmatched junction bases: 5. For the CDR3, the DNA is TGTGCCAGCAGCTCTAGACTAGCGGGAGTGGAGACCCAGTACTTC. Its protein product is CASSSRLAGVETQYF.

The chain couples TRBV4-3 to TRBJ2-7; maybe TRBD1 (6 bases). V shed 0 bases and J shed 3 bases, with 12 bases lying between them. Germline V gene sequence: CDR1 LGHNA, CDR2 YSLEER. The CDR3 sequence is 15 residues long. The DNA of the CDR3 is TGCGCCAGCAGCCAAGAAGGGACACGCTACTACGAGCAGTACTTC. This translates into CASSQEGTRYYEQYF.

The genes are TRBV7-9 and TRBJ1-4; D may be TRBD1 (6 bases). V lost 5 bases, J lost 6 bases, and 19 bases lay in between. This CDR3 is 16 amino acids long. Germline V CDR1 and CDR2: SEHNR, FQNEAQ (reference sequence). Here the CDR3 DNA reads TGTGCCAGCAGCCCTGTTCCGGGCCAGGGGCATGAAAAACTGTTTTTT. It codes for CASSPVPGQGHEKLFF. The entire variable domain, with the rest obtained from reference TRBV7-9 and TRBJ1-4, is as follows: DTGVSQNPRHKITKRGQNVTFRCDPISEHNRLYWYRQTLGQGPEFLTYFQNEAQLEKSRLLSDRFSAERPKGSFSTLEIQRTEQGDSAMYLCASSPVPGQGHEKLFFGSGTQLSVL.

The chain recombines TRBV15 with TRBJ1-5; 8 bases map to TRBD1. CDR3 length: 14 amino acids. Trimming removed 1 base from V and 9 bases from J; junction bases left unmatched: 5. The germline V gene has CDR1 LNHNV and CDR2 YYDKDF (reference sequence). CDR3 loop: CATSRAFTGGPQHF. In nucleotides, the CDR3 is TGTGCCACCAGCAGAGCCTTCACAGGGGGGCCCCAGCATTTT.